The clone carrying this T cell receptor (beta chain) showed up just a few times. What it binds is unknown. Germline CDR1 SGHAT, CDR2 FQNNGV. CDR3 length: 12 residues. V was clipped by 1 base and J by 8 bases, with 8 bases between them. From the reads, TCRdb called clonotypes with MiXCR, one entry per CDR3 protein. There are 100,000 to 150,000 distinct CDR3 sequences in the sample; approximately 30% occur only once, and around 54% lies in the top ten. The data are from a study of T cell repertoires in cytomegalovirus infection. Turning to the study itself: It was recently identified HLA-C-restricted and well-studied HLA-B-restricted CMV epitopes that the study used. CMV infection and matching HLA type were both indicated by public TCR beta signatures.

Whole-study findings and limits: Public TCR beta family frequency separated CMV-and-HLA carriers, including in an independent cohort. Ex vivo, HLA-C-restricted CMV-specific TCR beta clonotypes prevailed over the rest of the response.

This receptor was taken from a human donor in good health (CMV status not recorded). Some clones in this sample may be carry-over from other donors' samples. The sequencing used CD8+ T cells from cultured PBMCs, collected from culture after CMV antigen stimulation. The chain employs TRBV11-2 and TRBJ1-1; D call uncertain. The CDR3 coding sequence is TGTGCCAGCAGCTTAGTTAACCGGGAAGCTTTCTTT. Protein product: CASSLVNREAFF.